This TCR beta chain was sequenced during a study of control samples from healthy donors and cancer patients. Germline CDR1 reads SGHKS; CDR2 reads YYEKEE (reference sequence). The CDR3 sequence is 17 residues long. Trimming took 4 bases from V and 6 from J; bases not matched to a gene: 12. Method: immunoSEQ multiplex PCR; TCRdb's copy keeps in-frame clones and lacks some. The table lists tens of thousands of clones, around 90% of them singletons, with roughly 0.8% in the top ten. The sequence was collected from a man younger than 40 with colorectal cancer. This rearrangement joins TRBV5-5 to TRBJ2-1; 11 positions match TRBD2. What was sequenced was PBMCs. The CDR3, as DNA: TGTGCCAGCAGCCCCGACTTGGTAGCGGGGGGGCTCAATGAGCAGTTCTTC. Protein sequence: CASSPDLVAGGLNEQFF.